The present TCR beta chain was sequenced within a study of regulatory T cells in long-lasting Graves disease (dated by TCRdb to the early 2020s). For context, the study as a whole: Persistent Graves' disease meant more than 5 years of antithyroid drug treatment with TSH receptor autoantibodies that stayed positive. Patients with persistent Graves' disease were compared with patients with newly diagnosed Graves' disease using TCR sequencing and RNA sequencing of peripheral blood. The study was conducted in China and was registered as a clinical trial. TCR sequencing covered around 13 persistent and 20 newly diagnosed Graves' disease patients, 33 samples in total. Persistent Graves' disease patients in the clinical cohort had taken antithyroid drugs for roughly ten years on average.

Overall results and qualifications from the work: Preferential use of TRBV28, TRBJ1-2 and TRBJ2-5 was observed in persistent disease, whereas TRBV20-1 and TRBJ2-1 were favored in newly diagnosed disease. Persistent patients shared more public clonotypes among themselves (around 2,800) than newly diagnosed patients did (more than 950). Lower TCR Shannon entropy and fewer highly expanded clones were observed in persistent Graves' disease patients than in newly diagnosed patients, which suggested clonal expansion. The authors acknowledged the small sample size as a limitation that may reduce accuracy. Sequencing and analysis were limited to the TCR beta chain. Only peripheral blood was studied, because thyroid tissue, the primary lesion, was inaccessible.

This sample's time point label indicates: persistent/refractory GD, antithyroid drugs over 5 years with positive TRAb. For both TCR sequencing and RNA sequencing, RNA was extracted from PBMCs in TRIzol. The diagnosis of Graves' disease followed American Thyroid Association guidelines. Patients for the study were recruited at an endocrinology department in Xi'an, China. From each patient, 8 to 10 milliliters of peripheral blood was collected into an EDTA anticoagulant tube. Ficoll Paque Plus density gradient separation was used to isolate PBMCs, and no further T cell sorting was done. An Agilent 2100 Bioanalyzer and agarose gel were used to assess RNA quality, and a NanoDrop 2000 was used to measure RNA concentration. Details on this clonotype: Its antigen is unknown. A much larger clone differs by one base, so this may be a read error.

Via the germline V gene, CDR1 is SGHAT and CDR2 FQNNGV. Spanning cysteine to phenylalanine, the CDR3 consists of 16 amino acids. Only the CDR3 DNA is retained, 48 bases long and in frame from the first base. Libraries were built with multiplex PCR. The instrument given in TCRdb is Illumina HiSeq 4000. To build TCR beta libraries, CDR3 regions were amplified by Arm-PCR using iRepertoire HTBI primers. Gel purification was performed on PCR products prior to sequencing. The paper's data handling went like this. A total of under 80 TRBV and some 15 TRBJ segments were identified across samples and were used for gene usage analysis of CDR3 amino acid clonotypes. COPE and FqMerger were used to merge the filtered high-quality paired reads into contigs. BLAST was used to align contigs to the IMGT TRBV, TRBD and TRBJ reference genes, and CDR3 was defined following IMGT. Clonotypes above 0.1% frequency were classified as highly expanded clones. Repertoire diversity was measured by Shannon entropy, and V-J evenness by the Gini coefficient. Clonotypes shared by more than one individual were considered public. TCRdb trimmed public reads at Q25 via fastp, called clones via MiXCR and kept in-frame beta chains. Each entry is one CDR3 protein sequence, shown with its most common DNA and genes. The V and J calls were determined by TCRdb, not by the authors. This sample lists approximately 400,000 distinct CDR3 sequences; roughly 20% were detected once. About 27% of the sample lies in the top ten.

The source material was peripheral blood mononuclear cells (PBMCs), sampled when the disease was refractory, from a patient treated with antithyroid drugs. Here the chain combines TRBV11-2 and TRBJ2-5; 8 nucleotides in the junction match TRBD2. The source is a woman in her thirties or forties with Graves disease. Donor details come from another sample of the same person, matched by shared clones. At the DNA level, the sequence is TGTGCCAGCAGCTTAGAGGCTAGCGGGTACCAAGAGACCCGGTACTTC. It encodes CASSLEASGYQETRYF.